These T cell receptor beta chains were read from a single sample in a study of breast tumors, draining lymph nodes, adjacent tissues. TCRdb recomputed calls from the multiplex PCR reads with MiXCR, one row per CDR3 protein. Of about 130,000 distinct CDR3 sequences listed, 21% are singletons. The sample consisted of axillary lymph node tissue. These receptor sequences come from a female donor with breast cancer. Some clones in this sample may be carry-over from other donors' samples. The CDR3 runs from the conserved cysteine through the conserved F or W. The D gene is left open where the match is weak. Size is stated for part of the rows, as once, few or many counts, or as a class when the clone is expanded.

.	TRBV12-3/TRBV12-4	many	TRBJ2-1	CASSFEDYNEQFF	TGTGCCAGCAGTTTTGAGGACTACAATGAGCAGTTCTTC
.	TRBV11-2	many	TRBJ2-7	CASSLDSVLGQYF	TGTGCCAGCAGCTTAGATTCGGTTTTGGGGCAGTACTTC
TRBD2	TRBV2	.	TRBJ2-2	CASTFSGRESNTGELFF	TGTGCCAGCACCTTTAGCGGGAGGGAATCGAACACCGGGGAGCTGTTTTTT
.	TRBV4-1	.	TRBJ1-1	CASSQTRTKNTEAFF	TGCGCCAGCAGCCAAACACGGACCAAAAACACTGAAGCTTTCTTT
.	TRBV6-4	many	TRBJ1-2	CASRAAYGYTF	TGTGCCAGCAGGGCGGCCTATGGCTACACCTTC
.	TRBV4-1	many	TRBJ2-5	CASSQEGRQEETQYF	TGCGCCAGCAGCCAAGAAGGTCGCCAAGAAGAGACCCAGTACTTC
.	TRBV18	many	TRBJ1-4	CASSPAGGSTEKLFF	TGTGCCAGCTCACCGGCGGGCGGGTCAACTGAAAAACTGTTTTTT
.	TRBV7-8	many	TRBJ2-7	CASSLALQGTGYEQYF	TGTGCCAGCAGCTTAGCGTTGCAGGGAACAGGGTACGAGCAGTACTTC
TRBD1	TRBV5-1	many	TRBJ1-5	CASSLETGGNQPQHF	TGCGCCAGCAGCTTGGAGACAGGGGGCAATCAGCCCCAGCATTTT
.	TRBV29-1	.	TRBJ1-6	CSVVTSSYNSPLHF	TGCAGCGTTGTGACCTCCTCCTATAATTCACCCCTCCACTTT
TRBD2	TRBV7-9	many	TRBJ2-3	CASSWTSGKLDTQYF	TGTGCCAGCAGCTGGACTAGCGGGAAATTGGATACGCAGTATTTT
TRBD2	TRBV20-1	many	TRBJ2-7	CSARTTLGTSGRYEQYF	TGCAGTGCTAGAACGACCCTTGGGACTAGCGGGAGGTACGAGCAGTACTTC
TRBD1	TRBV2	many	TRBJ1-5	CASSPPGQYSNQPQHF	TGTGCCAGCAGTCCGCCGGGACAGTATAGCAATCAGCCCCAGCATTTT
TRBD2	TRBV20-1	many	TRBJ2-4	CSATPGGRGSKNIQYF	TGCAGTGCTACCCCTGGCGGGAGGGGGTCCAAAAACATTCAGTACTTC
.	TRBV20-1	many	TRBJ2-7	CSASAGPASDGDEQYF	TGCAGTGCTAGTGCCGGCCCAGCGTCAGATGGGGACGAGCAGTACTTC
TRBD1	TRBV27	few	TRBJ2-6	CASSVTGASGANVLTF	TGTGCCAGCAGCGTGACAGGGGCATCTGGGGCCAACGTCCTGACTTTC
TRBD1	TRBV7-9	many	TRBJ2-7	CASSFTGDSYEQYF	TGTGCCAGCAGCTTTACAGGGGATAGCTACGAGCAGTACTTC
.	TRBV18	.	TRBJ2-3	CASSPPYPSTDTQYF	TGTGCCAGCTCACCACCATACCCGAGCACAGATACGCAGTATTTT
.	TRBV6-6	many	TRBJ2-3	CASSYSESRTDTQYF	TGTGCCAGCAGTTACTCGGAGAGTAGAACAGATACGCAGTATTTT
TRBD2	TRBV28	.	TRBJ2-7	CASSLMTSGFSYEQYF	TGTGCCAGCAGTCTGATGACTAGCGGGTTCTCCTACGAGCAGTACTTC